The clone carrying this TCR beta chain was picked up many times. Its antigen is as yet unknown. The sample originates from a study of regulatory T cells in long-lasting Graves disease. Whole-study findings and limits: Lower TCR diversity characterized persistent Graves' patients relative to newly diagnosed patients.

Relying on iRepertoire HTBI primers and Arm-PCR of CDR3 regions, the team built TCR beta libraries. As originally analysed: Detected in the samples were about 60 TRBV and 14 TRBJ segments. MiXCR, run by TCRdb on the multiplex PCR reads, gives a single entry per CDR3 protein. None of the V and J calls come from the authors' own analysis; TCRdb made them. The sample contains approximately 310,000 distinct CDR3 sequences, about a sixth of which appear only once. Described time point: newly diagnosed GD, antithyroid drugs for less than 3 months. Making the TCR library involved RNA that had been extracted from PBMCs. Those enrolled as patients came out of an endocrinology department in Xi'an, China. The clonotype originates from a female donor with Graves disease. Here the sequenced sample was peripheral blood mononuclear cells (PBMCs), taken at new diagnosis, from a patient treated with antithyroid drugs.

This chain's CDR3 is CSAPTGSTDTQYF. DNA for the CDR3: TGCAGCGCTCCGACAGGGAGCACAGATACGCAGTATTTT. The chain couples TRBV29-1 to TRBJ2-3; 7 positions match TRBD1. CDR3 length: 13 amino acids. Germline lookup yields CDR1 SQVTM and CDR2 ANQGSEA. V lost 7 bases, J lost 0 bases, and 4 bases stayed unmatched.